This T cell receptor (beta chain) was sequenced during a study of blood T cell repertoires in COVID-19. Study-wide background: Sites in the United States, Italy and Spain provided acute and convalescent COVID-19 samples. PBMCs, B-cell-depleted T cells, or T cells were the source of the cDNA or gDNA that made up the material.

Under the authors' procedure: Nucleated cell counts were estimated from reference gene primer amplification. TCRdb's copy holds only in-frame clones and misses some; the assay was immunoSEQ multiplex PCR. From that table come the V and J calls and clone size; the DNA was used to work out D and trimming. Among 80,000 to 100,000 clones listed, approximately 80% were seen once. The V gene's germline CDR1 is SGDLS and CDR2 YYNGEE. The CDR3 has 17 residues. With 6 bases clipped from V and 0 bases from J, the junction kept 9 bases outside the gene matches. The sequencing sample was made of peripheral blood. The sequence was obtained from a human donor in a cohort sampled during active COVID-19. This chain joins TRBV9 and TRBJ2-7; 13 bases are shared with TRBD2. CDR3: CASKGLAGKNSSYEQYF. The CDR3 DNA reads TGTGCCAGCAAGGGACTAGCGGGAAAAAACAGCTCCTACGAGCAGTACTTC.